This entry features one T cell receptor (beta chain) sequence. Its antigen is currently unknown. These data originate in a study of blood T cells in healthy people across ages. All donors came from Russia, were Caucasian and healthy, and spanned ages about 6 to 90. The CDR3 contains 13 residues. Germline V CDR1 and CDR2: DFQATT, SNEGSKA (reference sequence). Deletions cut 3 bases from V and 1 base from J, with 9 bases between. Then a second PCR, running roughly 6 to 11 cycles, was carried out with a sample-barcoded 5' primer and a J-beta primer mix. TCRdb fed the 5' RACE reads into MiXCR, producing one record per CDR3 protein. The table records 780,000 or so distinct CDR3 sequences, roughly 25% of them present only once. Points from the study as a whole: The CMV status of each donor remained undetermined, and this could have confounded shifts in expanded clonotypes.

This sample was also put to use in a study of T cells of mothers and their children. That paper adds: In each mother, TCR beta CDR3 reads exceeded 8.5 million; in each child, they numbered around 3 million. Related pairs of mothers and children showed slightly higher, non-significant overlap versus unrelated pairs.

The clonotype comes from a boy aged 10-17 years in good health. The chain combines TRBV20-1 with TRBJ2-5; perhaps D is TRBD1 or TRBD2 (6 bases each). What was sequenced was blood. CDR3 coding DNA: TGCAGTGCTAGTGGAGGGGGCCAAGAGACCCAGTACTTC. Translating gives CSASGGGQETQYF.